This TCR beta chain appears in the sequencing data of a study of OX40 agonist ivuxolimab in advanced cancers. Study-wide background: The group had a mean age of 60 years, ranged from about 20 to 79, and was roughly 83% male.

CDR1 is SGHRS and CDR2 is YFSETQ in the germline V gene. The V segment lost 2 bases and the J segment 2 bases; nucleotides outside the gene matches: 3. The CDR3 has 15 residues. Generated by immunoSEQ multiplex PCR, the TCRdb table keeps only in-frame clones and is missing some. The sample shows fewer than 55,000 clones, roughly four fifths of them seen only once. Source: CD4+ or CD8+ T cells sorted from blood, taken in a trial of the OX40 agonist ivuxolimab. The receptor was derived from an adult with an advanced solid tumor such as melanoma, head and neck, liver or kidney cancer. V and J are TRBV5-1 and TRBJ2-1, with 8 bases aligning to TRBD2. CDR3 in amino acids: CASSLSGGAYNEQFF. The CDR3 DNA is TGCGCCAGCAGCTTAAGCGGGGGAGCCTACAATGAGCAGTTCTTC.